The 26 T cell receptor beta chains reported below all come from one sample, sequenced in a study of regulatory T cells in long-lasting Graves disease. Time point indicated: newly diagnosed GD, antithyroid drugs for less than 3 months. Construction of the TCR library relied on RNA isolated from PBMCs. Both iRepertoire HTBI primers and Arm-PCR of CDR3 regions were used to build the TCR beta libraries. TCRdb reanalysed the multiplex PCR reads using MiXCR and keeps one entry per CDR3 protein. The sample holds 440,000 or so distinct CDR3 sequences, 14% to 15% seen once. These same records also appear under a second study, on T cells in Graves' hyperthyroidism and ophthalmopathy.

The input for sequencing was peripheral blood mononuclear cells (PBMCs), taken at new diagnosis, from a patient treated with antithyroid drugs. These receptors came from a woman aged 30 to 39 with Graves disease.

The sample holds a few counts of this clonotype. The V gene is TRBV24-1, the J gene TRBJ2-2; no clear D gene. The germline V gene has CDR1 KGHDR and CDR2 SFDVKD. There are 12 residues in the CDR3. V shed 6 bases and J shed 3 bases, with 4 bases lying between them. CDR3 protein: CATSPHTGELFF. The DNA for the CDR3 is TGTGCCACCAGTCCCCACACCGGGGAGCTGTTTTTT.

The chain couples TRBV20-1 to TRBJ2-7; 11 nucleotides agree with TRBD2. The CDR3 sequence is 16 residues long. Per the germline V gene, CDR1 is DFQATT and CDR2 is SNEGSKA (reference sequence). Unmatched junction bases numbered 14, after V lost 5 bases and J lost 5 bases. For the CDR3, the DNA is TGCAGTGCTGGGCGAGGGGTAGCGGGAGGGCCCGACGAGCAGTACTTC. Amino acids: CSAGRGVAGGPDEQYF.

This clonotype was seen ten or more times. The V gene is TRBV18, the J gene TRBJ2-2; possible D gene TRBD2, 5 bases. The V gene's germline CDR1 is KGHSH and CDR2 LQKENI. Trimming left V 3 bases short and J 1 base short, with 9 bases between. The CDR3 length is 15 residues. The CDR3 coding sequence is TGTGCCAGCTCACCTCCACGGGGGAACACCGGGGAGCTGTTTTTT. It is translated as CASSPPRGNTGELFF.

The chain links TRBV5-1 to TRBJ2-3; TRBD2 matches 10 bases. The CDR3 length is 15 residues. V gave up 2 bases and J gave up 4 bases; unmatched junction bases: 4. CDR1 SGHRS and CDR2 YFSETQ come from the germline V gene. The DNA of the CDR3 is TGCGCCAGCAGCTTAGCGGGAGGGCCTGCAGATACGCAGTATTTT. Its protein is CASSLAGGPADTQYF. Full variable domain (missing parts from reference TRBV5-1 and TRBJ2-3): KAGVTQTPRYLIKTRGQQVTLSCSPISGHRSVSWYQQTPGQGLQFLFEYFSETQRNKGNFPGRFSGRQFSNSRSEMNVSTLELGDSALYLCASSLAGGPADTQYFGPGTRLTVL.

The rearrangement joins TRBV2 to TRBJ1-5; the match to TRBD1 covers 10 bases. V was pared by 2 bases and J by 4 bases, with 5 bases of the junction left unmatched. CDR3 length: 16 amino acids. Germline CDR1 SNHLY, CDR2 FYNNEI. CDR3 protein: CASSESDRGLNQPQHF. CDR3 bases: TGTGCCAGCAGTGAAAGCGACAGGGGGCTAAATCAGCCCCAGCATTTT.

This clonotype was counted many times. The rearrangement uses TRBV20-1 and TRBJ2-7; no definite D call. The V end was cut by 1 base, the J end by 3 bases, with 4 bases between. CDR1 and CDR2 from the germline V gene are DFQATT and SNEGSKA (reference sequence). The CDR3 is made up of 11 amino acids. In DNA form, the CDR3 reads TGCAGTGCTAGAGGCAACTACGAGCAGTACTTC. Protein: CSARGNYEQYF.

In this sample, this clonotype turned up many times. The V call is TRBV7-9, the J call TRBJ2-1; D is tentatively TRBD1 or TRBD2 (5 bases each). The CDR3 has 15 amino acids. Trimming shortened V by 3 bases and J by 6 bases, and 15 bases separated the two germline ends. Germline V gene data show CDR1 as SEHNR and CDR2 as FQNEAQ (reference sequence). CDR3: CASSLGLGELNEQFF. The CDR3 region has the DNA TGTGCCAGCAGCTTGGGGCTCGGGGAGCTCAATGAGCAGTTCTTC. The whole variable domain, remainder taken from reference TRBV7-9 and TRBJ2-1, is DTGVSQNPRHKITKRGQNVTFRCDPISEHNRLYWYRQTLGQGPEFLTYFQNEAQLEKSRLLSDRFSAERPKGSFSTLEIQRTEQGDSAMYLCASSLGLGELNEQFFGPGTRLTVL.

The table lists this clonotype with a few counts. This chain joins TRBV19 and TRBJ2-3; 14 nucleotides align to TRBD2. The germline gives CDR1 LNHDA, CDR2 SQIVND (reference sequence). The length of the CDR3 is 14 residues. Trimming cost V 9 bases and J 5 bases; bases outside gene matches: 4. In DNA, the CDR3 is TGTGCCAGCACGGGACTAGCGGGAGTAGATACGCAGTATTTT. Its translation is CASTGLAGVDTQYF.

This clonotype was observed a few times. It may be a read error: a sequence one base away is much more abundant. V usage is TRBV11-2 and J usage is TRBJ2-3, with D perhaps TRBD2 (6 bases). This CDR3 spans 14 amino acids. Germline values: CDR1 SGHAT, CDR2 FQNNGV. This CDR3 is CASSLALAPDTQCF. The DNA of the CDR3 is TGTGCCAGCAGCTTAGCCCTAGCGCCAGATACGCAGTGTTTT.

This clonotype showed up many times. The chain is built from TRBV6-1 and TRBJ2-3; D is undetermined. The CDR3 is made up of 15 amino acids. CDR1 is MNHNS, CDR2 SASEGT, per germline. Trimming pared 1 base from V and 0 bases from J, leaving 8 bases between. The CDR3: CASSEGPISTDTQYF. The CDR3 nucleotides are TGTGCCAGCAGTGAAGGACCCATTAGCACAGATACGCAGTATTTT.

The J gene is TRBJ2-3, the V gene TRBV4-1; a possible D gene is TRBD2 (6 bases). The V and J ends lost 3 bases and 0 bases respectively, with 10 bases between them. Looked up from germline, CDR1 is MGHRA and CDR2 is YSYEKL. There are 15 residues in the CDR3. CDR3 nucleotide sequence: TGCGCCAGCAGCCATCCCGGGACTAGCACAGATACGCAGTATTTT. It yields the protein CASSHPGTSTDTQYF.

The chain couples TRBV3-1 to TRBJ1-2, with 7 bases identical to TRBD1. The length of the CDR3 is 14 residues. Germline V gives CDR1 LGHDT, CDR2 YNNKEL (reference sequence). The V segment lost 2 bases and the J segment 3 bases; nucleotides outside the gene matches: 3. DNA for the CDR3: TGTGCCAGCAGCCAAACGGACAGGTACTATGGCTACACCTTC. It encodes CASSQTDRYYGYTF.

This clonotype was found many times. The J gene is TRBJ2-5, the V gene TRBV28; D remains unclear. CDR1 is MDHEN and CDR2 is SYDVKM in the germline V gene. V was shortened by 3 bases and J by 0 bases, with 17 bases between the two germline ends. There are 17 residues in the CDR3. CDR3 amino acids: CASSFPSRGRYQETQYF. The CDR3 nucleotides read TGTGCCAGCAGTTTCCCCTCGAGAGGAAGGTACCAAGAGACCCAGTACTTC.

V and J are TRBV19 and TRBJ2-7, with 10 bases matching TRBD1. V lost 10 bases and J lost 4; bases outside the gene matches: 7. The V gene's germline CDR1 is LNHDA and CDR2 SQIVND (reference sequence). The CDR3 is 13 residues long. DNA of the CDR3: TGTGCCACCCGGGACAGGGGCCCATACGAGCAGTACTTC. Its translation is CATRDRGPYEQYF.

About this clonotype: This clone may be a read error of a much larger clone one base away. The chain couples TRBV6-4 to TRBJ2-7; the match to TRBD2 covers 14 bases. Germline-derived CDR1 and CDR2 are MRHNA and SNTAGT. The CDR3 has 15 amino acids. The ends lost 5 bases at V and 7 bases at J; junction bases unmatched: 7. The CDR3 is CASSPTSGRDYEQYF. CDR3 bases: TGTGCCAGCAGTCCGACTAGCGGGAGGGATTATGAGCAGTACTTC.

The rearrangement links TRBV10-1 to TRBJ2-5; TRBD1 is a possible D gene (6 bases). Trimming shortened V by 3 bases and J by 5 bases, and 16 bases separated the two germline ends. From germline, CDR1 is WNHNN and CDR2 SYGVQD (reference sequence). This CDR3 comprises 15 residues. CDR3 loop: CASSEGAGAAETQYF. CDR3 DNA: TGCGCCAGCAGTGAAGGGGCAGGGGCGGCGGAGACCCAGTACTTC.

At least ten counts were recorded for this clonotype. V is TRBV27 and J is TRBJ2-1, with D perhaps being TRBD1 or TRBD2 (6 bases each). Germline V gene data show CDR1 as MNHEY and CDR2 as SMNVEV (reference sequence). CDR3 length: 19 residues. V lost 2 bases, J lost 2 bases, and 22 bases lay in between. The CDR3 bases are TGTGCCAGCAGTTTAGGGGGGCGTAGTGTCGACAACGCCTACAATGAGCAGTTCTTC. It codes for CASSLGGRSVDNAYNEQFF.

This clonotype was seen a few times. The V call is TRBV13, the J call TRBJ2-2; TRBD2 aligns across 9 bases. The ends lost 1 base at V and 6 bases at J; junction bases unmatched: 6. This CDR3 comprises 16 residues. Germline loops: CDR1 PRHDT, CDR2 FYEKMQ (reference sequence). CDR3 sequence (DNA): TGTGCCAGCAGCTTAGAGGGCGGGAGGGCCGCCGGGGAGCTGTTTTTT. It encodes CASSLEGGRAAGELFF. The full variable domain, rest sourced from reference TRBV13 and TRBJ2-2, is AAGVIQSPRHLIKEKRETATLKCYPIPRHDTVYWYQQGPGQDPQFLISFYEKMQSDKGSIPDRFSAQQFSDYHSELNMSSLELGDSALYFCASSLEGGRAAGELFFGEGSRLTVL.

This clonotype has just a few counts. Written as DNA, the CDR3 is TGTGCCCGCGCATCGGCCGGGGTACCCTACGAGCAGTACTTC. Protein product: CARASAGVPYEQYF. The V call is TRBV6-1, the J call TRBJ2-7; D possibly corresponds to TRBD2 (5 bases). CDR1 MNHNS and CDR2 SASEGT come from the germline V gene. Trimming removed 11 bases at V and 2 bases at J, with 19 bases between. This CDR3 has 14 amino acids.

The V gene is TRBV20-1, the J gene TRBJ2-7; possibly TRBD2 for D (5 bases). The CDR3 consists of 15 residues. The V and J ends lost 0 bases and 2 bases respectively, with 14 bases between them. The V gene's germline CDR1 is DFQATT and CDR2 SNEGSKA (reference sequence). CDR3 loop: CSARDPGSAPYEQYF. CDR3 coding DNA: TGCAGTGCTAGAGATCCTGGTAGCGCCCCCTACGAGCAGTACTTC.

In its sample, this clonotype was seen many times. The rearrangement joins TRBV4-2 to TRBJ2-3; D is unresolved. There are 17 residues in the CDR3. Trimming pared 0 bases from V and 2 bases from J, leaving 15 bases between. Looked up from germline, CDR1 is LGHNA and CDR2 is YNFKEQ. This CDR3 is CASSQEANGANTDTQYF. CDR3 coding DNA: TGTGCCAGCAGCCAAGAAGCAAACGGAGCTAACACAGATACGCAGTATTTT.

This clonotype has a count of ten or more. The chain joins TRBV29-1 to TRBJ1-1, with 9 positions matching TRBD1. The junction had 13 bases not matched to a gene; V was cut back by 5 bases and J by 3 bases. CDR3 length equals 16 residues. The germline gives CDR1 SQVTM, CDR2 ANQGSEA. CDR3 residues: CSVSRSGTGRDTEAFF. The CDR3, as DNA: TGCAGCGTTTCACGTTCCGGGACAGGGAGGGACACTGAAGCTTTCTTT.

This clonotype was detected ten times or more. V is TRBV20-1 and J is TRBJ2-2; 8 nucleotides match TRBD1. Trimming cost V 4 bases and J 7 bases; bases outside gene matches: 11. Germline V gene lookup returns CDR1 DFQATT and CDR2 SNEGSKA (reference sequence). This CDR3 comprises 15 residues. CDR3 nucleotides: TGCAGTGCTAAAAGGACAGGGATTGGTAACGGGGAGCTGTTTTTT. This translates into CSAKRTGIGNGELFF.

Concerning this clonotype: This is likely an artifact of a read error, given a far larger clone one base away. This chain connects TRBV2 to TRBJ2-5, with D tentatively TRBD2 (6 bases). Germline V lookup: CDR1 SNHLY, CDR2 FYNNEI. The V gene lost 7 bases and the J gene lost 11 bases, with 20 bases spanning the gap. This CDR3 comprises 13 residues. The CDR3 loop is CASKDYSYNEQYF. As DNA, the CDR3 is TGTGCCAGCAAGGACTACTCCTACAATGAGCAGTACTTC.

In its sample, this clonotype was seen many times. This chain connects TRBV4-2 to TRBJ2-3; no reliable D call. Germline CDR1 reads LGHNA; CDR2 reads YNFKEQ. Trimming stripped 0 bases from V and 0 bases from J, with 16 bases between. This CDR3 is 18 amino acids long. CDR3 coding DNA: TGTGCCAGCAGCCAAGATGCCCCCATGCGCGGTAGCACAGATACGCAGTATTTT. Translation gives CASSQDAPMRGSTDTQYF.

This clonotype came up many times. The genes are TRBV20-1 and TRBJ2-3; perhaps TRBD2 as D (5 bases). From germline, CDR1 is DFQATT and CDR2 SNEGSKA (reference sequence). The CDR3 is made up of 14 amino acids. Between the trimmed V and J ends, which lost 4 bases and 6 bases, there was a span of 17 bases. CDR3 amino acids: CSATRLAELDTQYF. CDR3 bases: TGCAGTGCTACCAGGCTAGCCGAGCTTGATACGCAGTATTTT.